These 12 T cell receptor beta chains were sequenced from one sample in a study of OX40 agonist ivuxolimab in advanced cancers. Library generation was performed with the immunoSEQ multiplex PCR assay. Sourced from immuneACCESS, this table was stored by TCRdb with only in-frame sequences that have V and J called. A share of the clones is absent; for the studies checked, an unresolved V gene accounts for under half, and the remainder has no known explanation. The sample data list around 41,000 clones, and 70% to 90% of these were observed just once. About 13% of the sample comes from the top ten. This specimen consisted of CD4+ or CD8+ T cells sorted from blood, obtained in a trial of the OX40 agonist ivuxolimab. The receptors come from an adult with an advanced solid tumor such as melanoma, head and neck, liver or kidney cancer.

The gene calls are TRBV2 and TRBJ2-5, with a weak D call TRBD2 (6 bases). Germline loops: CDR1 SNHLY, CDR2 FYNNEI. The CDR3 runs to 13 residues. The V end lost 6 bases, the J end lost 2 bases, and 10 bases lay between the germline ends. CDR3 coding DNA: TGTGCCAGCAGGGGGGGAGCTCAAGAGACCCAGTACTTC. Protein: CASRGGAQETQYF. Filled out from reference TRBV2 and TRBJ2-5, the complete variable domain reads EPEVTQTPSHQVTQMGQEVILRCVPISNHLYFYWYRQILGQKVEFLVSFYNNEISEKSEIFDDQFSVERPDGSNFTLKIRSTKLEDSAMYFCASRGGAQETQYFGPGTRLLVL.

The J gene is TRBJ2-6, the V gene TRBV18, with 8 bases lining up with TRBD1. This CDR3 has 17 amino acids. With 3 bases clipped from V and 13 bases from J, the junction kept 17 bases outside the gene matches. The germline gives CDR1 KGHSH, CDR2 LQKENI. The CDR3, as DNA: TGTGCCAGCTCACCGTTTTTAATCCGGACAGGGTCTAAAGTCCTGACTTTC. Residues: CASSPFLIRTGSKVLTF.

The CDR3: CASSGGTSGLGEQFF. The CDR3 nucleotides are TGCGCCAGCAGCGGCGGGACTAGCGGCCTTGGTGAGCAGTTCTTC. The rearrangement links TRBV5-1 to TRBJ2-1; 11 bases are a match to TRBD2. CDR1 and CDR2 (germline): SGHRS, YFSETQ. The trim removed 4 bases at V and 9 bases at J, leaving 9 bases unmatched. The CDR3 is made up of 15 amino acids.

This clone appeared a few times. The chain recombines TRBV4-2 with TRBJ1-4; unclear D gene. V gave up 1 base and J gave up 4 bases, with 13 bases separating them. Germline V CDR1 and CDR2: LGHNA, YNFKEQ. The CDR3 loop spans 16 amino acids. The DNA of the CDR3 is TGTGCCAGCAGCCAAGTACGGGGATCAGGTAATGAAAAACTGTTTTTT. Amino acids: CASSQVRGSGNEKLFF.

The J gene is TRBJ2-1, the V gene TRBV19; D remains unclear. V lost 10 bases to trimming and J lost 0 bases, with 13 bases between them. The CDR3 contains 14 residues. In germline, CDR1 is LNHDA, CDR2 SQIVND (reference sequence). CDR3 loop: CATMRLGSYNEQFF. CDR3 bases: TGTGCCACGATGAGGTTGGGCTCCTACAATGAGCAGTTCTTC.

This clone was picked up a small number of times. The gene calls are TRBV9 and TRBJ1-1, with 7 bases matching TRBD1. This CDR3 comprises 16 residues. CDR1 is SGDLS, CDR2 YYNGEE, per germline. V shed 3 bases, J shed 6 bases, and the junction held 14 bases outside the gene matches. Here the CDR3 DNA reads TGTGCCAGCAGCGGGGAAGAGGGAAGGGGGCCCTCTGAAGCTTTCTTT. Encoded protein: CASSGEEGRGPSEAFF.

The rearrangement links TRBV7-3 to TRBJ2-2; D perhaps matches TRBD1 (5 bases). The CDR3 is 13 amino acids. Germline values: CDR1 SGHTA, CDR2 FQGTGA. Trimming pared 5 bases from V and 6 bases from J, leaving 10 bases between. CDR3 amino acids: CASSLMGPGELFF. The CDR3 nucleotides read TGTGCCAGCAGCCTAATGGGGCCCGGGGAGCTGTTTTTT.

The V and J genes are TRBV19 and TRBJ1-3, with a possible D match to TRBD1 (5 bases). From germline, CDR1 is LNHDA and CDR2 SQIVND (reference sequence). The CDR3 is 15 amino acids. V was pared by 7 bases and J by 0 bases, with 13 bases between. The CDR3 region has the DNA TGTGCCAGTACCCAGGGACTGCGCTCTGGAAACACCATATATTTT. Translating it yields CASTQGLRSGNTIYF.

This chain's CDR3 is CSADRDYGYTF. DNA for the CDR3: TGCAGTGCTGACAGGGACTATGGCTACACCTTC. The V gene is TRBV20-1, the J gene TRBJ1-2; TRBD1 aligns across 7 bases. With V trimmed by 5 bases and J by 3 bases, 0 bases remained unmatched. CDR3 size: 11 residues. CDR1 is DFQATT and CDR2 is SNEGSKA in the germline V gene (reference sequence).

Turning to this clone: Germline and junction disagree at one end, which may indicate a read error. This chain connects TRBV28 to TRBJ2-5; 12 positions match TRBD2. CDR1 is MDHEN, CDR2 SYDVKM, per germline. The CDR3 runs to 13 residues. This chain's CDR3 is CASSLFLAGGGNF. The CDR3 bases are TGTGCCAGCAGTTTATTCCTAGCGGGAGGGGGAAACTTC.

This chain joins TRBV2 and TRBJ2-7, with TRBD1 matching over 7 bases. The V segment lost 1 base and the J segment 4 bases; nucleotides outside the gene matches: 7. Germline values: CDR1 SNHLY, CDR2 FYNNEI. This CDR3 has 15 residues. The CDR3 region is CASSEEGAAKYEQYF. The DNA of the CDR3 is TGTGCCAGCAGTGAAGAGGGGGCGGCTAAATACGAGCAGTACTTC.

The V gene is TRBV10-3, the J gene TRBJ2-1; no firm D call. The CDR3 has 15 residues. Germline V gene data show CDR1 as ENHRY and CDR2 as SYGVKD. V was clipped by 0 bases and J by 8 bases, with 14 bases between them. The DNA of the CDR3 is TGTGCCATCAGTGAGTCTCCGAACCCCCTCCATGAGCAGTTCTTC. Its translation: CAISESPNPLHEQFF.